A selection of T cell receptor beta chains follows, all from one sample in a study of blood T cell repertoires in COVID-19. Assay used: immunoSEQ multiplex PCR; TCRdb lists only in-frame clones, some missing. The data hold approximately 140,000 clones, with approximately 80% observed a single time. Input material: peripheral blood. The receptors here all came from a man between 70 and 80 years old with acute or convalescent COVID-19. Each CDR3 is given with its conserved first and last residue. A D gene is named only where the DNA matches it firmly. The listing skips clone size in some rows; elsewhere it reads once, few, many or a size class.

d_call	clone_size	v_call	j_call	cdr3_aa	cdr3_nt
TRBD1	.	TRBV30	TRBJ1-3	CACQTGPGNTIYF	TGTGCCTGCCAGACAGGGCCAGGAAACACCATATATTTT
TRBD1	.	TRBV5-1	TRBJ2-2	CASSGQGADAGELFF	TGCGCCAGCAGCGGACAGGGGGCTGATGCCGGGGAGCTGTTTTTT
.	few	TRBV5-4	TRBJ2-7	CASSLGEGEQYF	TGTGCCAGCAGCTTGGGAGAGGGCGAGCAGTACTTC
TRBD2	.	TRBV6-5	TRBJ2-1	CASRGLGGYNEQFF	TGTGCCAGCCGCGGGTTGGGGGGGTACAATGAGCAGTTCTTC
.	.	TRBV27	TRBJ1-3	CASSFSSGNTIYF	TGTGCCAGCAGTTTCAGCTCTGGAAACACCATATATTTT
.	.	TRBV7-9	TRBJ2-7	CASSPQYEQYF	TGTGCCAGCAGCCCCCAGTACGAGCAGTACTTC
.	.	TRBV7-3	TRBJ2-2	CASSVSRGATGELFF	TGTGCCAGCAGCGTCTCCCGGGGGGCGACCGGGGAGCTGTTTTTT
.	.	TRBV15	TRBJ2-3	CATSRGHGEAQYF	TGTGCCACCAGCAGAGGCCACGGGGAGGCGCAGTATTTT
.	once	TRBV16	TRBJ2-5	CASSLTQGGQETQYF	TGTGCCAGCAGCCTAACACAGGGTGGTCAAGAGACCCAGTACTTC
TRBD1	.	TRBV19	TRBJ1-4	CASSIEDRQKLFF	TGTGCCAGTAGTATAGAGGACAGGCAAAAACTGTTTTTT
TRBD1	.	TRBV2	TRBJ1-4	CASSQGQGAGEKLFF	TGTGCCAGCAGTCAAGGACAGGGGGCAGGTGAAAAACTGTTTTTT
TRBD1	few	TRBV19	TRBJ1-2	CASSPRTGIYGYTF	TGTGCCAGTAGTCCCCGGACAGGGATCTATGGCTACACCTTC
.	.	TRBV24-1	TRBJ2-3	CATSDSRHTDTQYF	TGTGCCACCAGTGATTCCAGGCACACAGATACGCAGTATTTT
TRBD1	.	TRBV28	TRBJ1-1	CASSLDLGQGQGNTEAFF	TGTGCCAGCAGTTTGGATCTGGGACAGGGGCAGGGGAACACTGAAGCTTTCTTT
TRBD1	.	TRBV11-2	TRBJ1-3	CASSQGQGGGNTIYF	TGTGCCAGCAGCCAGGGACAGGGAGGAGGAAACACCATATATTTT
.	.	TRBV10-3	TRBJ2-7	CASSPRDIGGEQYF	TGTGCCAGCTCTCCCCGGGACATCGGAGGCGAGCAGTACTTC
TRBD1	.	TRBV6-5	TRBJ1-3	CASTGQGDTIYF	TGTGCCAGCACCGGACAGGGAGACACCATATATTTT
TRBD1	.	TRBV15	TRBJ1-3	CATSVGQGFGNTIYF	TGTGCCACCAGCGTGGGACAGGGATTTGGAAACACCATATATTTT
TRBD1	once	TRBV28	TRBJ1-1	CASSQTGGVGNTEAFF	TGTGCCAGCAGCCAGACAGGGGGCGTAGGGAACACTGAAGCTTTCTTT
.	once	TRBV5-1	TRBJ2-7	CASSPGLTSYEQYF	TGCGCCAGCAGCCCCGGACTAACTTCTTACGAGCAGTACTTC
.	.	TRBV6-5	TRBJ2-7	CASSYRREYEQYF	TGTGCCAGCAGTTACCGGCGGGAATACGAGCAGTACTTC
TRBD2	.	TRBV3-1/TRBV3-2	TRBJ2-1	CASSQEAGGSDEQFF	TGTGCCAGCAGCCAAGAGGCAGGCGGGAGCGATGAGCAGTTCTTC
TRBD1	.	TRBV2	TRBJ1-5	CASSYRGRGNQPQHF	TGTGCCAGCAGCTACAGGGGTCGGGGCAATCAGCCCCAGCATTTT
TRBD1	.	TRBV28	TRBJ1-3	CASRTGGSGNTIYF	TGTGCCAGCAGGACAGGGGGCTCTGGAAACACCATATATTTT
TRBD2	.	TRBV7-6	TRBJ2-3	CASSLRLAGYDTQYF	TGTGCCAGCAGCCTGCGACTAGCGGGGTACGATACGCAGTATTTT
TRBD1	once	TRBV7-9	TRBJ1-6	CASSAPGTGGNSPLHF	TGTGCCAGCAGCGCCCCGGGGACAGGGGGGAATTCACCCCTCCACTTT
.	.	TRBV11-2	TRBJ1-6	CASSLGSGFGTPLHF	TGTGCCAGCAGCTTAGGTTCAGGGTTTGGTACACCCCTCCACTTT
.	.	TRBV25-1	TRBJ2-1	CASTAYNEQFF	TGTGCCAGCACCGCGTACAATGAGCAGTTCTTC
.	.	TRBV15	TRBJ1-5	CATSRAGGPQHF	TGTGCCACCAGCAGAGCGGGAGGGCCCCAGCATTTT
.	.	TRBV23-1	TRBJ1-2	CASGQSKVYGYTF	TGCGCCAGCGGACAGTCAAAAGTCTATGGCTACACCTTC
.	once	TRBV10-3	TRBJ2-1	CAISEGASRSYNEQFF	TGTGCCATCAGTGAGGGGGCCAGTCGCTCCTACAATGAGCAGTTCTTC
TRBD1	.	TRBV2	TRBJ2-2	CASSDRTGTTGELFF	TGTGCCAGCAGCGACCGGACAGGGACCACCGGGGAGCTGTTTTTT
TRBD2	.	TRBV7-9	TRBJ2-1	CASSSPPGVAGGPQFF	TGTGCCAGCAGCTCCCCACCGGGGGTAGCGGGAGGACCCCAGTTCTTC
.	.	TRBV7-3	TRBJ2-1	CASSLKGDRYNEQFF	TGTGCCAGCAGCTTAAAGGGGGACCGCTACAATGAGCAGTTCTTC
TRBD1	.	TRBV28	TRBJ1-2	CASSFQRGRESDGYTF	TGTGCCAGCAGTTTTCAGAGGGGGCGTGAATCTGACGGCTACACCTTC
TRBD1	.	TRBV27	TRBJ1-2	CASSRFGQGGYGYTF	TGTGCCAGCAGTCGATTCGGACAGGGGGGGTATGGCTACACCTTC
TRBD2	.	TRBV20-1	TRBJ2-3	CSASDAGGTDTQYF	TGCAGTGCTAGTGACGCGGGGGGCACAGATACGCAGTATTTT
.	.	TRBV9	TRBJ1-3	CASSVAGVGGNTIYF	TGTGCCAGCAGCGTGGCAGGGGTGGGCGGAAACACCATATATTTT
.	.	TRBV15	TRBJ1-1	CATSRPPGRLFSEAFF	TGTGCCACCAGCAGACCGCCGGGGAGACTCTTCTCCGAAGCTTTCTTT
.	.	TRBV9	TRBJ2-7	CASSPRETHYEQYF	TGTGCCAGCAGCCCCCGGGAAACACACTACGAGCAGTACTTC
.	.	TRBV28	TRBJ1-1	CASSYRVNTEAFF	TGTGCCAGCAGTTACAGGGTGAACACTGAAGCTTTCTTT
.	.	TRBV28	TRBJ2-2	CASIGRGIAGELFF	TGTGCCAGCATCGGGAGAGGGATCGCCGGGGAGCTGTTTTTT
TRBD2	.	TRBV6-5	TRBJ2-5	CASRPPGLARETQYF	TGTGCCAGCAGACCCCCGGGACTAGCAAGGGAGACCCAGTACTTC
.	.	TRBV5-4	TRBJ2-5	CASSLGGQGVWETQYF	TGTGCCAGCAGCTTGGGGGGGCAGGGTGTTTGGGAGACCCAGTACTTC
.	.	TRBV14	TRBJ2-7	CASSQGPRLHEQYF	TGTGCCAGCAGCCAAGGCCCTAGGTTGCACGAGCAGTACTTC
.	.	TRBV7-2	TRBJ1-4	CASRELATNEKLFF	TGTGCCAGCAGGGAGCTGGCGACTAATGAAAAACTGTTTTTT
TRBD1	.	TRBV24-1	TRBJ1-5	CATSDHTGVNQPQHF	TGTGCCACCAGTGACCACACAGGGGTTAATCAGCCCCAGCATTTT
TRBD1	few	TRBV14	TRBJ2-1	CASSQQGAQFGEQFF	TGTGCCAGCAGCCAACAGGGGGCCCAGTTTGGGGAGCAGTTCTTC
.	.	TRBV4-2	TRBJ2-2	CASSQGRGITYTGELFF	TGTGCCAGCAGCCAAGGAAGAGGGATAACCTACACCGGGGAGCTGTTTTTT
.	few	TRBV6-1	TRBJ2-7	CASSEDWSSYEQYF	TGTGCCAGCAGTGAGGACTGGAGCTCCTACGAGCAGTACTTC
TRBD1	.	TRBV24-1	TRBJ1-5	CATSDLRGRPQHF	TGTGCCACCAGTGATCTCAGGGGGCGGCCCCAGCATTTT
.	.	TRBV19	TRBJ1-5	CASSSGGTQGAGQPQHF	TGTGCCAGTAGTAGCGGCGGTACTCAGGGAGCGGGTCAGCCCCAGCATTTT
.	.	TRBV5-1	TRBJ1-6	CASSLGDTNNSPLHF	TGCGCCAGCAGCTTAGGGGACACCAATAATTCACCCCTCCACTTT
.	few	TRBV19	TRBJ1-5	CASSKGQNQPQHF	TGTGCCAGTAGCAAGGGGCAGAATCAGCCCCAGCATTTT
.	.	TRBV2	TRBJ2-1	CASTNIRGSSYNEQFF	TGTGCCAGCACTAATATCAGGGGTTCCTCCTACAATGAGCAGTTCTTC